Listed below are T cell receptor beta chains from one sample, sequenced in a study of cytomegalovirus exposure and HLA in healthy donors. Repertoires were generated with immunoSEQ multiplex PCR, while TCRdb's copy carries only in-frame clones and drops some. The sample shows about 180,000 clones, about four fifths of them seen only once. The sample was PBMCs. The receptors here all came from a man aged 25-45 years in good health and CMV-seropositive. CDR3s include the opening cysteine and the closing phenylalanine or tryptophan. A D gene is named only where the DNA matches it firmly. Size is omitted from some rows. Given values are once, few, many or a class for expanded clones.

V: TRBV4-3; J: TRBJ1-5; D: TRBD1; size: NA; CDR3: CASSLGTGDRQPQHF; DNA: TGCGCCAGCAGCCTCGGGACAGGGGATCGTCAGCCCCAGCATTTT
V: TRBV7-9; J: TRBJ1-2; D: NA; size: NA; CDR3: CASSTRTEHYNYGYTF; DNA: TGTGCCAGCAGCACCCGGACAGAACATTATAACTATGGCTACACCTTC
V: TRBV9; J: TRBJ2-1; D: NA; size: few; CDR3: CASSASGGNEQFF; DNA: TGTGCCAGCAGCGCGTCGGGTGGGAATGAGCAGTTCTTC
V: TRBV7-9; J: TRBJ2-3; D: NA; size: NA; CDR3: CSSSRSTDTQYF; DNA: TGTTCCAGTTCACGGAGCACAGATACGCAGTATTTT
V: TRBV19; J: TRBJ2-1; D: TRBD2; size: NA; CDR3: CASSHAREGEQFF; DNA: TGTGCCAGTAGCCATGCCCGGGAGGGCGAGCAGTTCTTC
V: TRBV7-9; J: TRBJ2-1; D: TRBD2; size: once; CDR3: CSSSPTSGGGNEQFF; DNA: TGTTCCAGCAGTCCCACTAGCGGGGGAGGGAATGAGCAGTTCTTC
V: TRBV7-3; J: TRBJ1-2; D: NA; size: NA; CDR3: CASSLAGPTNYGYTF; DNA: TGTGCCAGCAGCTTAGCGGGGCCTACTAACTATGGCTACACCTTC
V: TRBV30; J: TRBJ2-6; D: TRBD1; size: NA; CDR3: CAWSNADRGFDSGANVLTF; DNA: TGTGCCTGGAGTAATGCGGACAGGGGATTTGACTCTGGGGCCAACGTCCTGACTTTC
V: TRBV25-1; J: TRBJ1-2; D: TRBD1; size: few; CDR3: CASSEWRDRDYGYTF; DNA: TGTGCCAGCAGTGAATGGAGGGACAGGGACTATGGCTACACCTTC
V: TRBV5-1; J: TRBJ1-1; D: NA; size: NA; CDR3: CASSLDKAKIEAFF; DNA: TGCGCCAGCAGCTTGGATAAAGCAAAGATTGAAGCTTTCTTT
V: TRBV28; J: TRBJ2-2; D: NA; size: few; CDR3: CASSLVMGGGELFF; DNA: TGTGCCAGCAGTTTAGTAATGGGGGGCGGGGAGCTGTTTTTT
V: TRBV5-4; J: TRBJ1-6; D: NA; size: once; CDR3: CASSLAREPSPLHF; DNA: TGTGCCAGCAGCTTGGCCAGGGAACCTTCACCCCTCCACTTT
V: TRBV5-1; J: TRBJ1-3; D: TRBD1; size: NA; CDR3: CASSPGTGKTNTIYF; DNA: TGCGCCAGCAGCCCCGGGACAGGAAAAACAAACACCATATATTTT
V: TRBV7-9; J: TRBJ1-2; D: TRBD1; size: NA; CDR3: CASSLGTGALIGYTF; DNA: TGTGCCAGCAGCTTAGGGACAGGTGCCTTGATAGGCTACACCTTC
V: TRBV6-1; J: TRBJ2-3; D: NA; size: NA; CDR3: CASSARTAAITDTQYF; DNA: TGTGCCAGCAGTGCCCGCACAGCGGCAATAACAGATACGCAGTATTTT
V: TRBV5-1; J: TRBJ2-1; D: TRBD2; size: NA; CDR3: CASSLVLAGGSYNEQFF; DNA: TGCGCCAGCAGCTTGGTGCTGGCGGGAGGCTCCTACAATGAGCAGTTCTTC
V: TRBV5-6; J: TRBJ1-1; D: TRBD1; size: NA; CDR3: CASSVGTGGAGTEAFF; DNA: TGTGCCAGCAGCGTAGGGACAGGGGGCGCGGGCACTGAAGCTTTCTTT
V: TRBV11-3; J: TRBJ1-4; D: TRBD1; size: few; CDR3: CASSLDGARGSEKLFF; DNA: TGTGCCAGCAGCTTAGATGGAGCCAGGGGGAGTGAAAAACTGTTTTTT